The T cell receptor beta chain described here comes from a study of blood T cell repertoires in COVID-19. Study summary: There were acute and convalescent COVID-19 samples, and they came from the United States, Italy and Spain. Sources were T cells, B-cell-depleted T cells, or PBMCs; the material itself was cDNA or gDNA.

Trimming left V 2 bases short and J 3 bases short, with 13 bases between. This CDR3 comprises 15 residues. Germline CDR1 is KGHSH and CDR2 is LQKENI. This table comes from immunoSEQ multiplex PCR, and its TCRdb copy is limited to in-frame clones, with some not included. Of some 270,000 clones listed, around 86% are singletons. This TCR was sampled from an older woman who had recovered from COVID-19. V and J are TRBV18 and TRBJ1-1; TRBD1 is a possible D gene (5 bases). The source material was peripheral blood. The CDR3 DNA is TGTGCCAGCTCACCAAGCAGGGTTGGGGACACTGAAGCTTTCTTT. It specifies CASSPSRVGDTEAFF.